Described below is a single T cell receptor beta chain sequence and its context. Its antigen is unidentified. There were TCR beta CDR3 regions amplified from RNA transcripts. Initially, a first-round RT-PCR of the TCR CDR3 employed the HTBI primer set. TCRdb re-called the multiplex PCR reads through MiXCR, storing one row per CDR3 protein. The sample holds approximately 870,000 distinct CDR3 sequences, 35% to 40% seen once. V was shortened by 3 bases and J by 6 bases, with 11 bases between the two germline ends. The CDR3 is 12 amino acids. Germline V lookup: CDR1 DFQATT, CDR2 SNEGSKA (reference sequence). This entry belongs to a study of T cells in Graves' hyperthyroidism and ophthalmopathy. Study details: Specimen type is peripheral blood, collected at initial diagnosis prior to any treatment.

General study points: The blood repertoire included most of the expanded thyroid clonotypes above 0.001. In simple terms, a model built on 13 V-J features told ophthalmopathy apart from stable hyperthyroidism. Model-based prediction identified ophthalmopathy a median around 6.7 months prior to its onset.

The sequence came from a man aged 18 to 29 with Graves' hyperthyroidism. Sequencing was carried out using blood. The chain is built from TRBV20-1 and TRBJ1-1; no definite D call. This CDR3 reads CSASDGNAEAFF. The CDR3 DNA reads TGCAGTGCTAGCGATGGGAATGCTGAAGCTTTCTTT.